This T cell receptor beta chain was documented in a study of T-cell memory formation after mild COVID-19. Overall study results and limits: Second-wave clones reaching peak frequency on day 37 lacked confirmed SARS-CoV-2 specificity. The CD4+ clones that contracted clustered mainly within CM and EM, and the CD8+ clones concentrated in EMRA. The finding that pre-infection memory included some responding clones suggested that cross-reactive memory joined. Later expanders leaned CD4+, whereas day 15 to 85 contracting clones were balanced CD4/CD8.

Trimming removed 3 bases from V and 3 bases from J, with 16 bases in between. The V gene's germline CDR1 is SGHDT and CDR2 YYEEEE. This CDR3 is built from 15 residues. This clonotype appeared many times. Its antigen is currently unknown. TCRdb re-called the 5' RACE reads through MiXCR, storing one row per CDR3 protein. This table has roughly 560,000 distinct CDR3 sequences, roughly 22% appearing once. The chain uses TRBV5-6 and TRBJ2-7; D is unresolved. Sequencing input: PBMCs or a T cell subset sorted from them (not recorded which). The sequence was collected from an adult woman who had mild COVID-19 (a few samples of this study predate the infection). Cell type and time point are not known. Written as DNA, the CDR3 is TGTGCCAGCAGCTCTTACACTTATAGTAGCTACGAGCAGTACTTC. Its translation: CASSSYTYSSYEQYF.